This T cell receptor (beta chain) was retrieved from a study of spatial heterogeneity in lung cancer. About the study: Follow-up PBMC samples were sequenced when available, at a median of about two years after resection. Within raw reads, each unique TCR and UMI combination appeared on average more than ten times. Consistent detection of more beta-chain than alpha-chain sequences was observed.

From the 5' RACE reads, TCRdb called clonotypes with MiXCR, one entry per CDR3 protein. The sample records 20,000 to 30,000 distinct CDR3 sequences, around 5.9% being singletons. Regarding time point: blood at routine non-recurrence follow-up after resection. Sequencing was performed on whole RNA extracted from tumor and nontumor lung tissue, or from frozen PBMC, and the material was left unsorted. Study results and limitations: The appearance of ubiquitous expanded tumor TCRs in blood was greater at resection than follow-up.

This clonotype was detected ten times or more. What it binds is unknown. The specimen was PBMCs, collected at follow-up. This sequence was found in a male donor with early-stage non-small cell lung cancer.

The CDR3, as DNA: TGTGCCAGCACCTCTAGTCAGTCGGATAATTCACCCCTCCACTTT. Translated: CASTSSQSDNSPLHF. The V call is TRBV7-9, the J call TRBJ1-6; D is unclear. Germline V gene lookup returns CDR1 SEHNR and CDR2 FQNEAQ (reference sequence). The germline V and J ends were trimmed by 7 bases and 5 bases, with 15 bases remaining between them. This CDR3 has 15 residues.